The sequence of this T cell receptor (beta chain) was determined in a study of T-cell reconstitution after alpha-beta-depleted transplantation in children. This clonotype came up many times. Trimming removed 0 bases from V and 7 bases from J; junction bases left unmatched: 6. Germline CDR1 and CDR2: MDHEN and SYDVKM. This CDR3 contains 18 residues. Unique molecular identifiers were incorporated into the prepared TCRbeta library. From the PCR reads, TCRdb called clonotypes with MiXCR, one entry per CDR3 protein. The table lists 250,000 to 300,000 distinct CDR3 sequences, more than 9% of them singletons, with 20% to 30% in the top ten.

The rearrangement uses TRBV28 and TRBJ2-1, with 16 nucleotides matching TRBD2. The receptor was derived from a male patient between 2 and 15 years old who had a stem cell transplant for chronic granulomatous disease, so the T cells may come from the graft donor. This material consisted of peripheral blood, taken 180 days after TCRalphabeta/CD19-depleted stem cell transplant. The CDR3 region is CASSLWGLAGGPSNEQFF. In DNA form, the CDR3 reads TGTGCCAGCAGTTTATGGGGACTAGCGGGAGGGCCCTCTAATGAGCAGTTCTTC. The variable domain in full, completed from reference TRBV28 and TRBJ2-1, reads DVKVTQSSRYLVKRTGEKVFLECVQDMDHENMFWYRQDPGLGLRLIYFSYDVKMKEKGDIPEGYSVSREKKERFSLILESASTNQTSMYLCASSLWGLAGGPSNEQFFGPGTRLTVL.